This T cell receptor beta chain appears in the sequencing data of a study of T cell changes during pregnancy in multiple sclerosis. Here immunoSEQ multiplex PCR was the method, and the copy in TCRdb shows in-frame clones only, minus some. Of 100,000 or so clones listed, approximately 90% are singletons. CDR1 and CDR2 from the germline V gene are LNHNV and YYDKDF (reference sequence). V was clipped by 3 bases and J by 1 base, with 14 bases between them. There are 16 residues in the CDR3. Source: peripheral blood, taken after pregnancy. This clonotype was obtained from a female donor with multiple sclerosis, enrolled in a pregnancy study. This rearrangement joins TRBV15 to TRBJ2-3; D unresolved. The DNA of the CDR3 is TGTGCCACCAGCAGGAAGAGATTGTTCGGCACAGATACGCAGTATTTT. Translated: CATSRKRLFGTDTQYF.